The clone carrying this T cell receptor (beta chain) was picked up many times. The antigen is unknown. Indicated time point: newly diagnosed GD, antithyroid drugs for less than 3 months. There was RNA extracted from PBMCs, and the TCR library was made from it. The CDR3 totals 14 residues. The germline V gene encodes CDR1 SNHLY and CDR2 FYNNEI. Trimming stripped 8 bases from V and 1 base from J, with 14 bases between. The sample originates from a study of regulatory T cells in long-lasting Graves disease. Study outcomes and limitations: Persistent Graves' cases showed lower TCR diversity than newly diagnosed cases. Gene preferences differed: TRBV28, TRBJ1-2, TRBJ2-5 in persistent cases.

TCR beta libraries were built with iRepertoire HTBI primers and Arm-PCR of CDR3 regions. A single record per CDR3 protein comes from TCRdb applying MiXCR to the multiplex PCR reads. The sample includes 250,000 to 300,000 distinct CDR3 sequences, approximately 18% seen only once; the top ten take 11% to 15%. The data also belong to a second study, concerning T cells in Graves' hyperthyroidism and ophthalmopathy.

The J gene is TRBJ1-1, the V gene TRBV2; D not resolved. The sample was peripheral blood mononuclear cells (PBMCs), taken at new diagnosis, from a patient treated with antithyroid drugs. This TCR was sampled from a woman under 40 with Graves disease. The CDR3 protein is CASDGGRGNTEAFF. The DNA of the CDR3 is TGTGCCAGCGACGGTGGACGAGGGAACACTGAAGCTTTCTTT.